This TCR beta chain originates from a study of T cell responses to AZD1222 COVID-19 vaccine. General observations from the study: Dominant at 160-218 and 743-854, vaccine-associated CD4 TCRs also spanned spike. At baseline, just six or seven AZD1222 recipients tested seropositive. Breadth and depth of Spike-specific TCRs rose after two AZD1222 doses.

V trimming: 4 bases; J trimming: 2 bases; junction bases outside the gene matches: 15. This CDR3 comprises 19 residues. Germline V gene lookup returns CDR1 WSHSY and CDR2 SAAADI. Assay used: immunoSEQ multiplex PCR; TCRdb lists only in-frame clones, some missing. The sample lists 130,000 or so clones, roughly 90% occurring once. Of note for this clone: The antigen remains unidentified.

This specimen was peripheral blood, taken on day 0 of AZD1222 vaccination. The receptor was isolated from an adult in good health. The chain links TRBV10-2 to TRBJ2-1; 9 bases are shared with TRBD2. CDR3: CASSGSPVGAGGPYNEQFF. The CDR3 DNA follows: TGCGCCAGCAGTGGCTCCCCGGTGGGAGCGGGAGGCCCCTACAATGAGCAGTTCTTC.